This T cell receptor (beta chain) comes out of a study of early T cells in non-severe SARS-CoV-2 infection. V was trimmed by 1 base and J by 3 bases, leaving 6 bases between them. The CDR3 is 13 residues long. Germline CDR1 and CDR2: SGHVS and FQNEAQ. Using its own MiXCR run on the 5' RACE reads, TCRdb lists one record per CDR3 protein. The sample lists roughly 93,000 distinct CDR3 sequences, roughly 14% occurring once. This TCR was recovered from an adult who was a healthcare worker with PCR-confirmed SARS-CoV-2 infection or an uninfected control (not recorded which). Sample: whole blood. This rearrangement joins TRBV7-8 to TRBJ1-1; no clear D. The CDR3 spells CASSLDRYTEAFF. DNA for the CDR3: TGTGCCAGCAGCTTAGACAGATACACTGAAGCTTTCTTT.